The 24 T cell receptor beta chains below all came from one sample that was sequenced in a study of shared clonotypes between healthy human individuals (dated by TCRdb to 2018 to 2021). Library preparation employed the immunoSEQ multiplex PCR assay. TCRdb holds this immuneACCESS table with in-frame rearrangements only. Some clones are missing; in checked studies, unresolved V genes explain under half, and the rest has no known cause. This sample holds 400,000 to 600,000 clones; around 75% were observed only once. Under 15% of the sample goes to the ten largest clones. The sample comprised PBMCs. The receptors derive from a woman in her thirties or forties in good health. Some clones in this sample may be carry-over from other donors' samples.

The V gene is TRBV14, the J gene TRBJ2-2, with D perhaps matching TRBD2 (6 bases). CDR1 and CDR2 (germline): SGHDN, FVKESK. Trimming cost V 5 bases and J 8 bases, with 12 bases left between them. The CDR3 covers 13 residues. In DNA, the CDR3 is TGTGCCAGCAGCTACCTCCGGGGGGGGGAGCTGTTTTTT. Translating it yields CASSYLRGGELFF.

This clone was seen a handful of times. The chain couples TRBV7-3 to TRBJ2-3; D unclear. The germline CDR1 and CDR2 sequences are SGHTA and FQGTGA. V lost 5 bases and J lost 7, with 13 bases in between. The CDR3 is 13 amino acids. For the CDR3, the DNA is TGTGCCAGCAGCCCTCACCAGGCGAATACGCAGTATTTT. It encodes CASSPHQANTQYF.

This rearrangement joins TRBV5-1 to TRBJ2-3; weak D call: TRBD1 (6 bases). CDR3 length: 14 amino acids. Trimming took 4 bases from V and 2 from J, leaving 11 bases between them. Germline V gene sequence: CDR1 SGHRS, CDR2 YFSETQ. The DNA of the CDR3 is TGCGCCAGCAGCGTTGGGGGCAACACAGATACGCAGTATTTT. Translated, it gives CASSVGGNTDTQYF.

This clone appeared a few times. The V gene is TRBV11-3, the J gene TRBJ1-2; the D is unclear. From germline, CDR1 is SGHNT and CDR2 YENEEA. The V end lost 7 bases, the J end lost 4 bases, and 10 bases lay between the germline ends. The CDR3 contains 12 residues. CDR3 nucleotides: TGTGCCAGCACTCTAGACGGCTATGGCTACACCTTC. This gives the protein CASTLDGYGYTF.

Written as DNA, the CDR3 is TGCGCCAGCAGCTTATTACAGGACAGAAACAATGAGCAGTTCTTC. This codes for CASSLLQDRNNEQFF. The gene calls are TRBV5-1 and TRBJ2-1; tentative D call: TRBD1 (6 bases). The CDR3 is made up of 15 amino acids. Germline CDR1 reads SGHRS; CDR2 reads YFSETQ. V gave up 2 bases and J gave up 5 bases, with 14 bases separating them.

The rearrangement joins TRBV20-1 to TRBJ1-1; D call uncertain. The CDR3 length is 11 residues. From germline, CDR1 is DFQATT and CDR2 SNEGSKA (reference sequence). V was cut by 6 bases and J by 2 bases, with 7 bases left in between. The CDR3 here is CSAFLNTEAFF. CDR3 sequence (DNA): TGCAGTGCCTTCTTAAACACTGAAGCTTTCTTT.

As concerns this clone: Other DNA sequences in the sample encode the same CDR3. V is TRBV27 and J is TRBJ1-1, with D possibly being TRBD1 (5 bases). CDR3 length equals 13 residues. Trimming shortened V by 3 bases and J by 5 bases, and 10 bases separated the two germline ends. CDR1 is MNHEY, CDR2 SMNVEV, per germline (reference sequence). This CDR3 is CASSFRVGTEAFF. Here the CDR3 DNA reads TGTGCCAGCAGTTTCAGGGTTGGGACTGAAGCTTTCTTT.

This clone was counted once. V gene TRBV28 combines with J gene TRBJ1-1; no reliable D call. V was cut by 2 bases and J by 0 bases, with 7 bases left in between. This CDR3 has 14 residues. Per germline, CDR1 MDHEN and CDR2 SYDVKM. This chain's CDR3 is CASSLRQMNTEAFF. The DNA for the CDR3 is TGTGCCAGCAGTTTACGACAAATGAACACTGAAGCTTTCTTT.

The chain couples TRBV5-8 to TRBJ2-1; 13 bases match TRBD2. The J segment lost 9 bases and the V segment lost 4 bases, leaving 7 bases of the junction unmatched. Per germline, CDR1 SGHTS and CDR2 YDEGEE. The CDR3 length is 15 residues. The CDR3 DNA sequence: TGTGCCAGCAGCCAAGGACTAGCGGGAGTTGCTGAGCAGTTCTTC. This encodes CASSQGLAGVAEQFF. The variable domain in full, with the rest retrieved from reference TRBV5-8 and TRBJ2-1, is EAGVTQSPTHLIKTRGQQATLRCSPISGHTSVYWYQQALGLGLQFLLWYDEGEERNRGNFPPRFSGRQFPNYSSELNVNALELEDSALYLCASSQGLAGVAEQFFGPGTRLTVL.

This clone was detected only a few times. V usage is TRBV7-9 and J usage is TRBJ2-1, with D perhaps TRBD1 or TRBD2 (5 bases each). V lost 5 bases, J lost 4 bases, and 18 bases lay in between. The germline gives CDR1 SEHNR, CDR2 FQNEAQ (reference sequence). The CDR3 length is 16 residues. CDR3 coding DNA: TGTGCCAGCAGCCATCGGTTAGGGACGAAGTACAATGAGCAGTTCTTC. It yields the protein CASSHRLGTKYNEQFF.

This chain links TRBV25-1 with TRBJ2-7; 8 nucleotides match TRBD2. Germline values: CDR1 MGHDK, CDR2 SYGVNS. The CDR3 has 15 residues. J gave up 4 bases and V 3 bases, and 8 bases lay outside the gene matches. The CDR3: CASSDPRAGGYEQYF. CDR3 DNA: TGTGCCAGCAGTGACCCCCGGGCGGGAGGTTACGAGCAGTACTTC.

The V and J genes are TRBV5-4 and TRBJ2-3, with TRBD2 matching over 11 bases. There are 14 residues in the CDR3. Trimming removed 4 bases from V and 4 bases from J; junction bases left unmatched: 2. Germline CDR1 SGHNT, CDR2 YYREEE (reference sequence). The DNA for the CDR3 is TGTGCCAGCAGCCCGGGACTAGCGGCAGATACGCAGTATTTT. Its protein product is CASSPGLAADTQYF.

The chain has TRBV9 and TRBJ2-1; D assignment may be TRBD1 or TRBD2 (6 bases each). CDR3 length equals 17 residues. Trimming stripped 4 bases from V and 0 bases from J, with 17 bases between. The V gene's germline CDR1 is SGDLS and CDR2 YYNGEE. DNA for the CDR3: TGTGCCAGCAGCACAGGGACTTCCCTAGGCTCCTACAATGAGCAGTTCTTC. Its protein product is CASSTGTSLGSYNEQFF.

This sequence joins TRBV20-1 and TRBJ1-2; TRBD1 might be the D (5 bases). Germline V gene lookup returns CDR1 DFQATT and CDR2 SNEGSKA (reference sequence). Trimming shortened V by 6 bases and J by 4 bases, and 9 bases separated the two germline ends. CDR3 length: 11 amino acids. The CDR3 bases are TGCAGTGCCGAGGGGTTCTATGGCTACACCTTC. This sequence encodes CSAEGFYGYTF.

The genes are TRBV28 and TRBJ2-7, with 9 positions matching TRBD2. In germline, CDR1 is MDHEN, CDR2 SYDVKM. V shed 5 bases, J shed 2 bases, and the junction held 13 bases outside the gene matches. The CDR3 is made up of 17 amino acids. The CDR3 here is CASSLPLGREGAYEQYF. Here the CDR3 DNA reads TGTGCCAGCAGTCTACCGTTGGGGCGGGAGGGAGCCTACGAGCAGTACTTC.

This sequence joins TRBV19 and TRBJ2-1; D is uncertain. V lost 3 bases to trimming and J lost 10 bases, with 7 bases between them. The CDR3 has 11 residues. Germline CDR1 LNHDA, CDR2 SQIVND (reference sequence). This CDR3 is CASSMAGEQFF. The CDR3 DNA sequence: TGTGCCAGTAGTATGGCTGGCGAGCAGTTCTTC.

J is TRBJ2-5 and V is TRBV5-4; TRBD2 might be the D (7 bases). TRBJ2-7 explains the end of the DNA better; the J call may be wrong. Germline V gives CDR1 SGHNT, CDR2 YYREEE (reference sequence). The CDR3 is 15 residues long. CDR3 region: CASSLDRGAPYEQYF. The CDR3 DNA reads as TGTGCCAGCAGCTTGGATCGGGGGGCCCCCTACGAGCAGTACTTC.

The chain has TRBV2 and TRBJ1-4; D is possibly TRBD1 (5 bases). The germline V gene encodes CDR1 SNHLY and CDR2 FYNNEI. Trimming took off 7 bases at V and 5 bases at J, with 14 bases between the two ends. The CDR3 length is 14 residues. This chain's CDR3 is CASNIRGGNEKLFF. CDR3 in DNA: TGTGCCAGCAATATACGGGGGGGGAATGAAAAACTGTTTTTT.

This clone occurred a few times. The chain is built from TRBV18 and TRBJ1-1; D gene ambiguous. CDR1 KGHSH and CDR2 LQKENI come from the germline V gene. V gave up 3 bases and J gave up 5 bases, with 19 bases separating them. The CDR3 covers 16 residues. Here the CDR3 reads CASSPTYWGATTEAFF. DNA of the CDR3: TGTGCCAGCTCACCGACCTACTGGGGAGCAACGACTGAAGCTTTCTTT.

The chain links TRBV5-1 to TRBJ2-2; either TRBD1 or TRBD2 may supply D (6 bases each). Trimming took 1 base from V and 5 from J, leaving 15 bases between them. Germline-derived CDR1 and CDR2 are SGHRS and YFSETQ. CDR3 length equals 16 residues. The CDR3 reads CASSLWSGGQTGELFF. CDR3 DNA sequence: TGCGCCAGCAGCTTGTGGTCCGGGGGCCAAACCGGGGAGCTGTTTTTT.

The V call is TRBV27, the J call TRBJ2-1; D possibly corresponds to TRBD2 (5 bases). This CDR3 spans 17 amino acids. With 1 base removed from V and 2 bases from J, the gap between germline ends came to 15 bases. Germline loops: CDR1 MNHEY, CDR2 SMNVEV (reference sequence). The DNA for the CDR3 is TGTGCCAGCAGTTTATTCTTCCGAGCGGTAACCTACAATGAGCAGTTCTTC. Translated, it gives CASSLFFRAVTYNEQFF.

The chain carries TRBV7-9 and TRBJ2-7; 7 bases fit TRBD1. The germline V gene has CDR1 SEHNR and CDR2 FQNEAQ (reference sequence). The V gene end was trimmed by 5 bases and the J gene end by 3 bases; junction bases not matched to a gene: 10. This CDR3 has 15 amino acids. CDR3 protein: CASSRRTGEGYEQYF. For the CDR3, the DNA is TGTGCCAGCAGCCGAAGAACAGGGGAAGGCTACGAGCAGTACTTC.

V usage is TRBV7-2 and J usage is TRBJ2-1; TRBD2 matches at 11 bases. V gave up 9 bases and J gave up 1 base; unmatched junction bases: 8. Germline lookup yields CDR1 SGHTA and CDR2 FQGNSA. The CDR3 is 16 residues long. CDR3 sequence (DNA): TGTGCCAGGATCACTAGCGGGAGAGCTTCCTACAATGAGCAGTTCTTC. This codes for CARITSGRASYNEQFF.

The chain carries TRBV28 and TRBJ1-5; 11 positions agree with TRBD1. V gave up 8 bases and J gave up 0 bases; unmatched junction bases: 6. The CDR3 extends over 16 amino acids. Germline loops: CDR1 MDHEN, CDR2 SYDVKM. CDR3 in DNA: TGTGCCAGCTCCTGGGACAGGGGGAATAGCAATCAGCCCCAGCATTTT. This codes for CASSWDRGNSNQPQHF.